This paragraph covers one T cell receptor beta chain sequence. As yet, its antigen is unknown. The germline gives CDR1 SGHAT, CDR2 FQNNGV. V lost 7 bases and J lost 10; bases outside the gene matches: 11. This CDR3 comprises 15 residues. The data derive from a study of cytomegalovirus exposure and HLA in healthy donors. Points from the study as a whole: Clonal expansion, a later analysis showed, was greater in HLA-associated TCR beta chains than in equally common others.

PCR was performed using 60 Vbeta and 13 Jbeta primers. Generated by immunoSEQ multiplex PCR, the TCRdb table keeps only in-frame clones and is missing some. The sample shows around 190,000 clones, approximately 80% of them seen only once. The rearrangement joins TRBV11-2 to TRBJ2-1; 12 bases line up with TRBD2. The sequencing input was PBMCs. This receptor was obtained from a girl aged 2 to 10 in good health and CMV-seropositive. The CDR3 bases are TGTGCCAGCACCCCGAGGCTAGCGGGGGGGTTCGAGCAGTTCTTC. This sequence encodes CASTPRLAGGFEQFF.